Below are 13 T cell receptor beta chains sequenced from a single sample in a study of T cells in Graves' hyperthyroidism and ophthalmopathy. Using RNA transcripts as the source, TCR beta CDR3 regions were amplified. The TCR CDR3 was amplified in a first-round RT-PCR using the HTBI primer set. TCRdb re-called the multiplex PCR reads through MiXCR, storing one row per CDR3 protein. This sample yields some 600,000 distinct CDR3 sequences, of which 11% to 15% are seen a single time; more than 5% belongs to the top ten. Sequences were obtained from blood. The source of these receptors is a woman under 40 with Graves' hyperthyroidism that later progressed to Graves' ophthalmopathy.

This chain links TRBV20-1 with TRBJ2-1; maybe TRBD2 (5 bases). In germline, CDR1 is DFQATT, CDR2 SNEGSKA (reference sequence). The CDR3 runs to 12 residues. CDR3 bases: TGCAGCGTAAGAAGCGGTTACAATGAGCAGTTCTTC. Encoded protein: CSVRSGYNEQFF.

This clonotype was counted a few times. The chain is built from TRBV10-3 and TRBJ1-1; D remains ambiguous. V was clipped by 1 base and J by 6 bases, with 6 bases between them. CDR3 length: 12 residues. Germline V gene data show CDR1 as ENHRY and CDR2 as SYGVKD. The CDR3 sequence: CAISEWGSEAFF. For the CDR3, the DNA is TGTGCCATCAGTGAGTGGGGTTCTGAAGCTTTCTTT.

This clonotype came up a few times. In DNA form, the CDR3 reads TGTGCCAGCAGCCAAGACAGGGTTTACGAGCAGTACTTC. This translates into CASSQDRVYEQYF. The chain joins TRBV14 to TRBJ2-7, with a weak D call TRBD1 (5 bases). CDR3 length equals 13 residues. Germline V gives CDR1 SGHDN, CDR2 FVKESK. Trimming stripped 0 bases from V and 4 bases from J, with 7 bases between.

Remarks on this clonotype: Germline is not matched at one junction end, which may reflect a read error. J is TRBJ2-3 and V is TRBV27; D perhaps matches TRBD1 (7 bases). The CDR3 has 14 amino acids. CDR1 and CDR2 from the germline V gene are MNHEY and SMNVEV (reference sequence). The CDR3 here is CASSFGRGVDTRYF. The DNA for the CDR3 is TGTGCCAGCAGCTTCGGCAGGGGGGTGGATACGCGGTATTTT.

This clonotype was counted ten times or more. V and J are TRBV20-1 and TRBJ1-2, with D possibly TRBD1 on 5 matching bases. Germline loops: CDR1 DFQATT, CDR2 SNEGSKA (reference sequence). CDR3 length equals 15 residues. V was shortened by 5 bases and J by 2 bases, with 18 bases between the two germline ends. The CDR3: CSASIDSRNNYGYTF. In nucleotides, the CDR3 is TGCAGTGCTTCGATTGACAGCCGAAACAACTATGGCTACACCTTC.

In its sample, this clonotype was seen many times. The V gene is TRBV7-9, the J gene TRBJ2-1, with D hard to call. The V end lost 8 bases, the J end lost 9 bases, and 8 bases lay between the germline ends. The CDR3 sequence is 10 residues long. The germline gives CDR1 SEHNR, CDR2 FQNEAQ (reference sequence). In DNA, the CDR3 is TGTGCCAGCGCTCGCAGTGAGCAGTTCTTC. It encodes CASARSEQFF.

This clonotype has just a few counts. The junction and the germline gene differ at one end; a read error may be behind it. The V call is TRBV5-1, the J call TRBJ2-2, with D uncertain. The CDR3 has 16 amino acids. Per the germline V gene, CDR1 is SGHRS and CDR2 is YFSETQ. CDR3 DNA sequence: TGCGCCAGCAGCGTGATGTCAGACGCGAACGCCGGGGAGCTGTTTTTT. As protein: CASSVMSDANAGELFF.

The rearrangement uses TRBV6-1 and TRBJ1-6; D is perhaps TRBD1 (6 bases). The V end lost 5 bases, the J end lost 9 bases, and 17 bases lay between the germline ends. Germline CDR1 MNHNS, CDR2 SASEGT. The CDR3 contains 15 residues. Here the CDR3 reads CASSPPGGGFSPLHF. CDR3 nucleotides: TGTGCCAGCAGTCCACCCGGGGGCGGTTTTTCACCCCTCCACTTT.

CDR3 region: CASSYSMASSGNTIYF. DNA for the CDR3: TGTGCCAGCAGTTACAGTATGGCTAGCTCTGGAAACACCATATATTTT. V is TRBV6-5 and J is TRBJ1-3; D gene uncertain. This CDR3 contains 16 residues. Trimming removed 2 bases at V and 0 bases at J, with 11 bases between. Germline V gene data show CDR1 as MNHEY and CDR2 as SVGAGI.

This clonotype has a count of ten or more. The rearrangement joins TRBV3-1 to TRBJ2-5; weak D call: TRBD1 (6 bases). The germline CDR1 and CDR2 sequences are LGHDT and YNNKEL (reference sequence). Trimming left V 4 bases short and J 5 bases short, with 29 bases between. CDR3 length: 19 amino acids. The CDR3 sequence is CASSRKTYLWTVRGETQYF. For the CDR3, the DNA is TGTGCCAGCAGCCGGAAGACGTACTTATGGACAGTTCGTGGGGAGACCCAGTACTTC.

The V and J genes are TRBV12-3 or TRBV12-4 and TRBJ1-3; 8 bases are shared with TRBD1. CDR3 length: 17 amino acids. After removal of 6 bases from V and 4 bases from J, the junction contained 14 bases not matched to a gene. CDR3 nucleotides: TGTGCCAGCAGGGGAGACAGGGGCCCCCTCTTCGGAAACACCATATATTTT. Amino acid sequence: CASRGDRGPLFGNTIYF.

This clonotype was recorded a few times. V and J are TRBV19 and TRBJ1-1; no firm D call. CDR1 is LNHDA, CDR2 SQIVND, per germline (reference sequence). Trimming left V 8 bases short and J 8 bases short, with 12 bases between. This CDR3 has 11 amino acids. The CDR3 coding sequence is TGTGCCAGTTCCCTAGGCTGGGAAGCTTTCTTT. Encoded protein: CASSLGWEAFF.

The J gene is TRBJ2-7, the V gene TRBV4-2; no firm D call. This CDR3 comprises 14 residues. Deletions cut 0 bases from V and 2 bases from J, with 8 bases between. CDR1 is LGHNA and CDR2 is YNFKEQ in the germline V gene. CDR3 residues: CASSQEAGAYEQYF. The CDR3 DNA reads TGTGCCAGCAGCCAAGAAGCAGGAGCCTACGAGCAGTACTTC.